The 2 T cell receptor beta chains reported below all come from one sample, sequenced in a study of control samples from healthy donors and cancer patients. The assay was immunoSEQ multiplex PCR, and TCRdb's table has in-frame clones only and misses some. The table records 85,000 to 90,000 clones, approximately 89% of them present only once. The sample taken for sequencing was blood. The receptor set was obtained from a man younger than 40 in good health.

This clone appeared once. The chain carries TRBV9 and TRBJ1-1, with no clear D. V shed 0 bases and J shed 1 base, with 7 bases lying between them. The CDR3 length is 14 residues. Germline values: CDR1 SGDLS, CDR2 YYNGEE. For the CDR3, the DNA is TGTGCCAGCAGCGTAGGAGTGAGGAACACTGAAGCTTTCTTT. This sequence encodes CASSVGVRNTEAFF.

J is TRBJ2-2 and V is TRBV5-5; tentatively, D is TRBD1 (5 bases). This CDR3 spans 16 amino acids. Germline V gives CDR1 SGHKS, CDR2 YYEKEE (reference sequence). Trimming shortened V by 3 bases and J by 5 bases, and 17 bases separated the two germline ends. CDR3 region: CASSSPTVNPTGELFF. The CDR3 DNA sequence: TGTGCCAGCAGCTCACCGACAGTCAATCCTACCGGGGAGCTGTTTTTT.